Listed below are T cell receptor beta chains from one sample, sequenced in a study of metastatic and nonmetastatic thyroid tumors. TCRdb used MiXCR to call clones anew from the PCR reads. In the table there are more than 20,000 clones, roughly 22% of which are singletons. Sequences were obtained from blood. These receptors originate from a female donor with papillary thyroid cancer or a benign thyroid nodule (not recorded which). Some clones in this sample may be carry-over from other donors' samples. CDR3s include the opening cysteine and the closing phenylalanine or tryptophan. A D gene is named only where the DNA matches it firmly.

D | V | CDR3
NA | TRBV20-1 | CSATLQNSNSPLHF
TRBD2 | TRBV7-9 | CASSLTSGYNEQFF
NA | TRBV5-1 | CASWAVGTEAFF
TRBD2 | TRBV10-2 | CASSGGTSGSGSPSTDTQYF
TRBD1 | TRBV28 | CASGWTGASCQPQHF
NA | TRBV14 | CASSQGQGYEQYF
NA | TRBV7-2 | CASSEQGNYGYTF
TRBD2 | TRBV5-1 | CACRGLASNEQFF
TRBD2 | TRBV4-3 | CASSQRSGAGVLQETQYF
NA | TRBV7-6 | CASSNPGSPYEQYF
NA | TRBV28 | CASGGAGMAAFF
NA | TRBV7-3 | CASSLDQSGGYTF
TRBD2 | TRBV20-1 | CSARSPGLLAGGEQFF
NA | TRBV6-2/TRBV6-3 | CASSYTKGQVAGGQETQYF
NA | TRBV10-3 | CAIKVEGYGYGYTF
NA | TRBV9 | CASSVASGPGTQYF
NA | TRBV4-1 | CASSQDMTEAFF
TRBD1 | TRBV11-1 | CASSTRDRDTEAFF
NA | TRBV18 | CASSPQGENTGELFF
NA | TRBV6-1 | CASNSRDMERTYEQYF
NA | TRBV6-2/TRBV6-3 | CASSYSGFEGTEAFF
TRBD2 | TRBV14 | CASSQDPGRGYQETQYF
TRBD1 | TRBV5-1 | CASSLQTGKYGYTF
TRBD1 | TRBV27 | CASSSRDRGSEQYF
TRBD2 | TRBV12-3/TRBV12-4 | CASTLRGLAVNNEQFF
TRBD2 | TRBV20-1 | CSAYSGTSGGSSYNEQFF
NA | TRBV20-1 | CSAGTGGFQPQHF
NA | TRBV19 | CASAWESSYNSPLHF
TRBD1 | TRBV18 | CASSPWSGGLAGELFF
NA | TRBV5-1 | CASSLTGTTNEKLFF
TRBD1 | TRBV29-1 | CNVEEGAVGNTIYF
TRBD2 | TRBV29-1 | CSVLAAYEQYF
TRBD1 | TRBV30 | CALSLGQIYEQYF
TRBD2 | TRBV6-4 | CAISGGSYNEQFF
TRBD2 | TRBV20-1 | CSARPGLAGEQYF
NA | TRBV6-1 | CASNSGNTIYF
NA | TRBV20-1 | CSASKGSTEAFF
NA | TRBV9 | CASSVGDRTYEQYF
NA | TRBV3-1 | CASSQGTGSYEQYF
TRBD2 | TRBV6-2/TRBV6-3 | CASSYGTSGSSGELFF
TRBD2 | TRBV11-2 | CASSLGLAGYNEQFF
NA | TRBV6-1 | CASSPGSNYGYTF
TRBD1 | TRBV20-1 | CSARDTTGGWYEQYF
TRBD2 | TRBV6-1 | CASSEGFGGRTQFF
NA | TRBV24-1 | CATSDLKGTGETQYF
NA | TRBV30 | CAWSPDFVSLELFF
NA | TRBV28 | CASSLGREVGYGYTF
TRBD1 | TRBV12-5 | CASVGTGLHEQYF
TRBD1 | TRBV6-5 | CASSPTPGQGAPGNTIYF
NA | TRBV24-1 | CATSDLTHTQYF
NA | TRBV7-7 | CASSSHPTGEQYF
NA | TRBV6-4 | CASSDNSGANVLTF
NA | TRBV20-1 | CSARDLEGGVYEQYF
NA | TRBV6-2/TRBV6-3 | CASSYDTSGANVLTF
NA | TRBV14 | CASSQVPGLNSTF